One sample yielded the 15 T cell receptor beta chains listed below, sequenced in a study of blood T cell repertoires in COVID-19. The protocol was immunoSEQ multiplex PCR, while the TCRdb copy is restricted to in-frame clones and leaves out a portion. The sample has around 69,000 clones; roughly 85% are singletons. The sample comprised peripheral blood. The origin of the receptors is a man in his forties or fifties with acute or convalescent COVID-19.

The chain combines TRBV5-1 with TRBJ2-1, with 11 bases aligning to TRBD2. Trimming took 4 bases from V and 0 from J; bases not matched to a gene: 9. This CDR3 is 18 amino acids long. From germline, CDR1 is SGHRS and CDR2 YFSETQ. The CDR3, as DNA: TGCGCCAGCAGCCGTATGACTAGCGGGGCAAGCTCCTACAATGAGCAGTTCTTC. Translated, it gives CASSRMTSGASSYNEQFF.

V usage is TRBV24-1 and J usage is TRBJ1-1; D not certain. The germline gives CDR1 KGHDR, CDR2 SFDVKD. Trimming left V 3 bases short and J 11 bases short, with 18 bases between. This CDR3 has 14 residues. CDR3 bases: TGTGCCACCAGTGATATCGACATGCGCTTTGGGGCTTTCTTT. It specifies CATSDIDMRFGAFF.

The chain recombines TRBV7-9 with TRBJ2-5; 7 nucleotides line up with TRBD2. The CDR3 runs to 16 residues. V shed 5 bases and J 2 bases; nucleotides not matched to a gene: 11. Germline V lookup: CDR1 SEHNR, CDR2 FQNEAQ (reference sequence). The CDR3 reads CASSHMWTRQQETQYF. The CDR3 bases are TGTGCCAGCAGCCACATGTGGACTAGGCAACAAGAGACCCAGTACTTC.

The genes are TRBV5-4 and TRBJ2-5; 8 bases fit TRBD1. The CDR3 loop spans 15 amino acids. The germline V gene has CDR1 SGHNT and CDR2 YYREEE (reference sequence). V lost 4 bases and J lost 7; bases outside the gene matches: 12. The CDR3 spells CASSAGQGATGTQYF. The CDR3 DNA sequence: TGTGCCAGCAGCGCCGGACAGGGAGCTACGGGGACCCAGTACTTC.

J is TRBJ2-2 and V is TRBV3-1 (or the pseudogene TRBV3-2); 9 bases are a match to TRBD1. Looked up from germline, CDR1 is LGHDT and CDR2 is YNNKEL (reference sequence). J lost 6 bases, V lost 1 base, and 6 bases had no gene match. The CDR3 length is 16 residues. The CDR3 nucleotides are TGTGCCAGCAGCCAAGGGGCTCGGACAGGGGCCGGGGAGCTGTTTTTT. Translated: CASSQGARTGAGELFF.

The V gene is TRBV11-3, the J gene TRBJ2-2, with 9 bases matching TRBD1. CDR3 length: 17 amino acids. V shed 2 bases and J 0 bases; nucleotides not matched to a gene: 4. CDR1 SGHNT and CDR2 YENEEA come from the germline V gene. CDR3 DNA: TGTGCCAGCAGCTTACTGGGACAGGGTGCGAACACCGGGGAGCTGTTTTTT. Translation: CASSLLGQGANTGELFF.

CDR3 nucleotide sequence: TGCGCCAGCAGCTCGCCGGGATGGAGCACAGATACGCAGTATTTT. Protein sequence: CASSSPGWSTDTQYF. The genes are TRBV5-1 and TRBJ2-3; tentatively, D is TRBD2 (5 bases). The CDR3 is 15 residues long. Trimming pared 3 bases from V and 0 bases from J, leaving 11 bases between. CDR1 and CDR2 (germline): SGHRS, YFSETQ.

V gene TRBV3-1 (or the pseudogene TRBV3-2) combines with J gene TRBJ1-5, with D possibly matching TRBD1 (5 bases). Germline loops: CDR1 LGHDT, CDR2 YNNKEL (reference sequence). CDR3 size: 13 residues. V gave up 4 bases and J gave up 6 bases, with 10 bases separating them. CDR3 nucleotide sequence: TGTGCCAGCAGCCCAGGGCCCGGTCAGCCCCAGCATTTT. Translation gives CASSPGPGQPQHF.

The J gene is TRBJ2-7, the V gene TRBV6-1; D is uncertain. The CDR3 extends over 13 amino acids. The germline V gene has CDR1 MNHNS and CDR2 SASEGT. The V and J ends lost 2 bases and 4 bases respectively, with 9 bases between them. CDR3 nucleotide sequence: TGTGCCAGCAGTGAATTGACAAAATACGAGCAGTACTTC. This sequence encodes CASSELTKYEQYF.

This clone has just one count. This chain links TRBV30 with TRBJ1-1, with D tentatively TRBD1 (5 bases). The CDR3 covers 12 residues. Germline loops: CDR1 GTSNPN, CDR2 SVGIG (reference sequence). The CDR3 DNA is TGTGCGTGGGGCCCCAGGGAAGGGGAAGCTTTCTTT. Protein sequence: CAWGPREGEAFF. Looking up the rest from reference TRBV30 and TRBJ1-1 gives the full variable domain: SQTIHQWPATLVQPVGSPLSLECTVEGTSNPNLYWYRQAAGRGLQLLFYSVGIGQISSEVPQNLSASRPQDRQFILSSKKLLLSDSGFYLCAWGPREGEAFFGQGTRLTVV.

The chain couples TRBV5-1 to TRBJ2-5; 8 bases fit TRBD1. This CDR3 spans 14 amino acids. Germline CDR1 and CDR2: SGHRS and YFSETQ. Losses at the gene ends were 4 bases for V and 1 base for J; bases not matched to a gene: 3. The CDR3 DNA reads as TGCGCCAGCAGCCGTGGGACAGGCCAAGAGACCCAGTACTTC. This gives the protein CASSRGTGQETQYF.

This clone was detected only once. The gene calls are TRBV5-1 and TRBJ1-2; possibly TRBD1 for D (6 bases). The CDR3 runs 13 residues. The V gene's germline CDR1 is SGHRS and CDR2 YFSETQ. The ends were cut back, 2 bases at V and 7 bases at J, with 12 bases in the middle. DNA for the CDR3: TGCGCCAGCAGCTTTTCAGGGGAGTTTGGCTACACCTTC. Its translation is CASSFSGEFGYTF.

This chain uses TRBV4-2 with TRBJ2-2; 7 bases align to TRBD2. Germline lookup yields CDR1 LGHNA and CDR2 YNFKEQ. V shed 2 bases, J shed 5 bases, and the junction held 8 bases outside the gene matches. The CDR3 is 16 residues long. The CDR3 DNA sequence: TGTGCCAGCAGCCAACTCAGGTGGGGGGGAACCGGGGAGCTGTTTTTT. This codes for CASSQLRWGGTGELFF.

The V gene is TRBV29-1, the J gene TRBJ2-1; D is undetermined. The CDR3 extends over 11 amino acids. Germline CDR1 and CDR2: SQVTM and ANQGSEA. V lost 5 bases to trimming and J lost 3 bases, with 5 bases between them. The CDR3 DNA is TGCAGCGTTTCACTCTACAATGAGCAGTTCTTC. Its translation: CSVSLYNEQFF.

The chain joins TRBV11-2 to TRBJ2-5; TRBD2 aligns across 7 bases. The CDR3 is made up of 17 amino acids. CDR1 is SGHAT and CDR2 is FQNNGV in the germline V gene. With 2 bases clipped from V and 5 bases from J, the junction kept 14 bases outside the gene matches. This chain's CDR3 is CASSLPAGGGTRETQYF. CDR3 nucleotide sequence: TGTGCCAGCAGCTTACCGGCTGGCGGGGGAACCCGTGAGACCCAGTACTTC.